Below, one TCR beta chain is given with its context. What antigen it recognizes has not been identified. The sample holds no much larger clone one base away, and base qualities are not on file. The sample originates from a study of CD8+ T cells in alopecia areata (dated 2018 in TCRdb). As for the study more broadly: The treated patients took part in an open-label pilot trial in which moderate-to-severe alopecia areata was treated with oral tofacitinib at 5 to 10 mg twice daily. Patients received tofacitinib for 6 to 18 months and were then followed off drug for 6 months to check for delayed response and recurrence. For the treated patients, the SALT score, which quantifies what percentage of scalp surface area is affected, served as the measure of disease severity. To study T cell clonal expansion in alopecia areata, the researchers applied high-throughput TCRbeta sequencing to both the C3H/HeJ mouse model and human patients. Human TCRbeta sequencing covered scalp tissue and sorted CD4+ and CD8+ peripheral blood T cells from patchy and totalis/universalis alopecia areata patients and healthy controls. Biopsies were taken from tofacitinib-treated patients at baseline and again at 4 and 24 weeks into treatment, and several of those patients also had a later scalp biopsy. Scalp clonality was compared among normal scalp (n=4), patchy alopecia areata scalp (n=8), and alopecia totalis/universalis scalp (n=8). RNA was obtained with the PAXgene miRNA kit for fixed scalp, the miRNeasy kit for PBMCs, and the RNeasy kit for mouse skin. TCRbeta CDR3 regions were amplified by immunoSEQ multiplex PCR with 35 Vbeta forward and 13 Jbeta reverse primers.

V loses 3 bases of germline sequence and J loses 1 base, and the interval between the two ends is 18 bases. CDR3 length: 17 amino acids, cysteine to phenylalanine. Solely the CDR3 DNA is kept, with 51 bases framed from the first base. The germline V gene (reference sequence) provides CDR1 SEHNR and CDR2 FQNEAQ. Here is what the overall study found, with its caveats: TCR sequences shared between patients were less clear than in mice, possibly partly because of HLA diversity in the patient population. Tofacitinib significantly lowered scalp clonality and the number of expanded CD8+ clones among the top 100 scalp clones. Scalp TCR repertoire analysis is complicated because resident alphabeta T cells in normal human skin are also sequenced, whereas mouse skin is dominated by gammadelta T cells. Many expanded lesional clones persisted in scalp and blood during tofacitinib treatment, which may partly explain relapse after stopping treatment. Because the treated cohort was small and had just a single nonresponder, larger studies are needed to establish links between baseline CD8+ expansion and response. Compared with normal scalp, lesional scalp had higher clonality and more expanded CD8+ clones, particularly in alopecia totalis/universalis, a pattern that suggests antigenic drive.

Taken with the paper, the label for time point translates to: around 4 weeks on oral tofacitinib. The sample's treatment or condition, from its label and the paper: oral pan-JAK inhibitor, 5-10 mg twice daily. Peripheral blood and lesional scalp punch biopsies were obtained from patients with alopecia areata. After PBMCs were isolated by density centrifugation and stained for CD3, CD4 and CD8, a FACSAria was used to sort CD4+ and CD8+ T cells. The protocol used for the library was the immunoSEQ multiplex PCR assay. For TCR sequencing, RNA was extracted from every sample and reverse transcribed into cDNA to serve as template. First-strand cDNA was synthesized with SuperScript III using a 2:1 mix of oligo-dT and random hexamers. A synthetic immune receptor repertoire was used to measure amplification bias, and any remaining bias was corrected computationally. As for the authors' bioinformatics: Raw reads were preprocessed to remove errors, and CDR3 was defined according to IMGT conventions as the region from the conserved cysteine to phenylalanine. Clonality was computed by normalizing Shannon entropy by log2 of the number of productive unique TCRs and subtracting the result from 1. Whether scalp clones were CD4 or CD8 was inferred by matching scalp TCRbeta sequences against CD4 and CD8 repertoires sorted from blood. The table was pulled from immuneACCESS by TCRdb, which kept in-frame rearrangements only. Such tables lose some clones; where checked, under half of the loss comes from unresolved V genes, and the rest has no known cause. The V and J calls and clone size come from that table; D and trimming were worked out from the DNA. In all, the sample holds about 210,000 clones, and 55% to 70% of those were seen once. The ten largest clonotypes hold about 4.2% of the sample.

The sequence joins TRBV7-9 to TRBJ1-1; TRBD1 is possibly the D segment (6 matching bases). Sequenced here: CD4+ T cells sorted from blood, sampled at week 4, from a patient treated with tofacitinib. The receptor was isolated from a human donor with alopecia areata. The nucleotide sequence reads TGTGCCAGCAGCTTCTCACAGGGTCTTAAACCGAACACTGAAGCTTTCTTT. This encodes CASSFSQGLKPNTEAFF.